Following are 14 T cell receptor beta chains from one sample sequenced in a study of blood T cells in healthy people across ages. A second PCR, run for roughly 7 to 11 cycles, used a sample-barcoded 5' primer plus a J-beta primer mix. TCRdb itself ran the 5' RACE reads through MiXCR, one entry per CDR3 protein. This table holds over 450,000 distinct CDR3 sequences, nearly 25% found once. The sample was also reused in another study, on T cells of mothers and their children.

The sequencing input was blood. Source of these receptors: a boy younger than 18 in good health.

The chain is built from TRBV6-5 and TRBJ2-7; D not certain. Deletions cut 5 bases from V and 0 bases from J, with 14 bases between. The CDR3 has 15 amino acids. CDR1 and CDR2 from the germline V gene are MNHEY and SVGAGI. Here the CDR3 DNA reads TGTGCCAGCAGTATGGGTGGGATTCCCTCCTACGAGCAGTACTTC. Its protein is CASSMGGIPSYEQYF.

In its sample, this clonotype was seen a few times. The rearrangement joins TRBV24-1 to TRBJ1-6; D is ambiguous. Trimming took off 12 bases at V and 10 bases at J, with 15 bases between the two ends. CDR1 is KGHDR, CDR2 SFDVKD, per germline. This CDR3 is built from 12 residues. The CDR3 sequence is CARREGCSPLHF. In DNA, the CDR3 is TGTGCCCGCCGGGAGGGATGCTCACCCCTCCACTTT.

This chain uses TRBV18 with TRBJ2-7, with D perhaps TRBD2 (5 bases). V shed 6 bases and J shed 4 bases, with 16 bases lying between them. The CDR3 has 14 residues. Germline V gene sequence: CDR1 KGHSH, CDR2 LQKENI. In DNA, the CDR3 is TGTGCCAGCTCTCCTGACGGTGGCGGGTACGAGCAGTACTTC. Protein product: CASSPDGGGYEQYF. The full variable domain, rest sourced from reference TRBV18 and TRBJ2-7, is NAGVMQNPRHLVRRRGQEARLRCSPMKGHSHVYWYRQLPEEGLKFMVYLQKENIIDESGMPKERFSAEFPKEGPSILRIQQVVRGDSAAYFCASSPDGGGYEQYFGPGTRLTVT.

V gene TRBV10-3 combines with J gene TRBJ1-2; weak D call: TRBD1 (5 bases). Germline-derived CDR1 and CDR2 are ENHRY and SYGVKD. V was shortened by 7 bases and J by 5 bases, with 11 bases between the two germline ends. There are 12 residues in the CDR3. The CDR3 reads CAITDGGYGYTF. The CDR3 region has the DNA TGTGCCATCACTGACGGGGGATATGGCTACACCTTC.

There are a few counts of this clonotype. The V call is TRBV21-1, the J call TRBJ2-5; the table's D call TRBD1 went unverified against the DNA. TRBV21-1 is assigned pseudogene status. This CDR3 has 17 amino acids. DNA for the CDR3: TGTGCCAGCAGCAAAGGTGTACTGGGACAGGGGACGGAGACCCAGTACTTC. Translating gives CASSKGVLGQGTETQYF.

The rearrangement links TRBV5-8 to TRBJ2-1; D is uncertain. This CDR3 is built from 12 residues. V lost 5 bases and J 7 bases, leaving 10 bases between the germline ends. The germline V gene has CDR1 SGHTS and CDR2 YDEGEE. CDR3 nucleotide sequence: TGTGCCAGCAGTTGGGTCGCAAATGAGCAGTTCTTC. Translated: CASSWVANEQFF. The full variable domain, in which reference TRBV5-8 and TRBJ2-1 provide the parts outside the CDR3, is EAGVTQSPTHLIKTRGQQATLRCSPISGHTSVYWYQQALGLGLQFLLWYDEGEERNRGNFPPRFSGRQFPNYSSELNVNALELEDSALYLCASSWVANEQFFGPGTRLTVL.

This chain joins TRBV28 and TRBJ2-6, with 13 bases identical to TRBD2. CDR1 and CDR2 from the germline V gene are MDHEN and SYDVKM. With V trimmed by 5 bases and J by 1 base, 5 bases remained unmatched. The CDR3 covers 18 residues. CDR3 DNA sequence: TGTGCCAGCAGTCCACGGACTAGCGGGAGTTCTGGGGCCAACGTCCTGACTTTC. The encoded protein is CASSPRTSGSSGANVLTF.

The genes are TRBV28 and TRBJ2-7; 10 positions agree with TRBD2. Germline V lookup: CDR1 MDHEN, CDR2 SYDVKM. The CDR3 covers 17 residues. Trimming removed 2 bases from V and 0 bases from J; junction bases left unmatched: 7. The CDR3 protein is CASSLVLAGASSYEQYF. The CDR3 nucleotides read TGTGCCAGCAGTTTAGTCCTAGCGGGGGCGAGCTCCTACGAGCAGTACTTC.

This clonotype came up a few times. The chain recombines TRBV20-1 with TRBJ2-3; either TRBD1 or TRBD2 may supply D (6 bases each). The V and J ends lost 3 bases and 4 bases respectively, with 17 bases between them. This CDR3 region has 15 residues. From germline, CDR1 is DFQATT and CDR2 SNEGSKA (reference sequence). CDR3: CSASKVRGRPDTQYF. As DNA, the CDR3 is TGCAGTGCTAGTAAGGTCCGGGGGCGGCCAGATACGCAGTATTTT.

This chain joins TRBV7-2 and TRBJ1-5; D ambiguous. Germline loops: CDR1 SGHTA, CDR2 FQGNSA. V was trimmed by 2 bases and J by 3 bases, leaving 8 bases between them. The length of the CDR3 is 14 residues. CDR3 sequence reads: CASSLSGPNQPQHF. The CDR3, as DNA: TGTGCCAGCAGCTTATCAGGACCCAATCAGCCCCAGCATTTT.

This clonotype has a handful of counts. The germline gene is not matched at one end of the junction; a read error may be the cause. The chain recombines TRBV28 with TRBJ2-1; TRBD1 agrees at 11 bases. Germline lookup yields CDR1 MDHEN and CDR2 SYDVKM. The CDR3 contains 11 residues. The CDR3: CASSFGDRGVF. The CDR3 coding sequence is TGTGCCAGCAGTTTCGGGGACAGGGGGGTCTTC.

The V call is TRBV28, the J call TRBJ1-4; no reliable D call. The CDR3 has 15 amino acids. V was cut by 7 bases and J by 0 bases, with 12 bases left in between. Germline lookup yields CDR1 MDHEN and CDR2 SYDVKM. CDR3 region: CASKIDRTTNEKLFF. The CDR3 coding sequence is TGTGCCAGCAAAATTGACCGAACAACTAATGAAAAACTGTTTTTT.

The chain has TRBV29-1 and TRBJ2-2, with TRBD2 identical over 8 bases. CDR1 and CDR2 from the germline V gene are SQVTM and ANQGSEA. The CDR3 is 14 residues long. The J segment lost 6 bases and the V segment lost 7 bases, leaving 10 bases of the junction unmatched. CDR3 region: CSAMTSVKAGELFF. In nucleotides, the CDR3 is TGCAGCGCTATGACTAGCGTCAAGGCCGGGGAGCTGTTTTTT.

The chain recombines TRBV5-4 with TRBJ1-5; a weak D match, TRBD1 (5 bases). The CDR3 has 15 amino acids. Germline CDR1 reads SGHNT; CDR2 reads YYREEE (reference sequence). V was clipped by 0 bases and J by 7 bases, with 14 bases between them. In DNA, the CDR3 is TGTGCCAGCAGCTTGGCACGGGGGGGGAGGCAGCCCCAGCATTTT. Translation gives CASSLARGGRQPQHF.